The T cell receptor beta chain under discussion was sequenced for a study of T cell responses to AZD1222 COVID-19 vaccine. Note on this clone: The antigen is unknown.

Study-level findings and limits: Increased Spike-specific TCR breadth and depth were observed after two AZD1222 doses. Just a handful of AZD1222 recipients were seropositive at baseline. Dominant CD4 TCR responses targeted spike regions 160-218 and 743-854.

Unmatched junction bases numbered 3, after V lost 4 bases and J lost 4 bases. CDR3 length: 15 residues. Germline lookup yields CDR1 MDHEN and CDR2 SYDVKM. The data were produced by immunoSEQ multiplex PCR, yet TCRdb's version contains in-frame clones alone and is incomplete. The table has tens of thousands of clones, 83% seen once. This specimen was peripheral blood, taken on day 0 of AZD1222 vaccination. This chain links TRBV28 with TRBJ2-7, with 14 bases fitting TRBD2. The TCR sequence derives from an adult in good health. The CDR3 loop reads CASSSRTSGRYEQYF. CDR3 nucleotide sequence: TGTGCCAGCAGTTCCCGGACTAGCGGGAGGTACGAGCAGTACTTC.